Below are 5 T cell receptor beta chains sequenced from a single sample in a study of CD8 T cells in ankylosing spondylitis. MiXCR, run by TCRdb on the 5' RACE reads, gives a single entry per CDR3 protein. The sample includes 200,000 to 250,000 distinct CDR3 sequences, about 11% seen only once; the top ten take 21%. The sample comprised blood, either unsorted or a sorted T cell fraction (not recorded which). The receptor source for this set is a male donor with ankylosing spondylitis or in good health (not recorded which).

The chain combines TRBV7-8 with TRBJ1-1, with D perhaps TRBD1 (5 bases). V gave up 5 bases and J gave up 3 bases, with 13 bases separating them. The CDR3 has 14 amino acids. Germline V gene data show CDR1 as SGHVS and CDR2 as FQNEAQ. The CDR3 sequence: CASSLQVGDTEAFF. In nucleotides, the CDR3 is TGTGCCAGCAGCCTACAGGTTGGGGACACTGAAGCTTTCTTT.

J is TRBJ1-1 and V is TRBV29-1; unclear D gene. Germline V gene data show CDR1 as SQVTM and CDR2 as ANQGSEA. The germline V and J ends were trimmed by 7 bases and 1 base, with 16 bases remaining between them. This CDR3 is 14 amino acids long. CDR3 nucleotides: TGCAGCGGTATTAAGGGTACCTGGAACACTGAAGCTTTCTTT. Its translation: CSGIKGTWNTEAFF.

This chain uses TRBV11-2 with TRBJ1-2; no definite D call. Trimming cost V 2 bases and J 3 bases, with 4 bases left between them. This CDR3 contains 12 residues. Germline V gene sequence: CDR1 SGHAT, CDR2 FQNNGV. The DNA for the CDR3 is TGTGCCAGCAGCTTAACAGACTATGGCTACACCTTC. It is translated as CASSLTDYGYTF.

In its sample, this clonotype was seen many times. This CDR3 is CASSLDKNIQYF. CDR3 in DNA: TGTGCCAGCAGTTTAGACAAAAACATTCAGTACTTC. The chain employs TRBV28 and TRBJ2-4; D unresolved. CDR3 size: 12 residues. Germline CDR1 MDHEN, CDR2 SYDVKM. Trimming removed 2 bases from V and 3 bases from J, with 2 bases in between.

This clonotype was observed at least ten times. The chain combines TRBV20-1 with TRBJ1-1; the D gene is possibly TRBD1 (5 bases). CDR3 length equals 15 residues. CDR1 is DFQATT, CDR2 SNEGSKA, per germline (reference sequence). The V end was cut by 0 bases, the J end by 1 base, with 12 bases between. CDR3 residues: CSARDRAGWNTEAFF. In nucleotides, the CDR3 is TGCAGTGCTAGAGATAGGGCAGGGTGGAACACTGAAGCTTTCTTT.